This T cell receptor beta chain was identified in a study of vaccination effects on CD4 cells after COVID-19. In this sample, this clone turned up once. Its specificity is not known. Assay used: immunoSEQ multiplex PCR; TCRdb lists only in-frame clones, some missing. The sample has about 28,000 clones; 65% are singletons. Culture proceeded for 9 to 11 days, and CD4+ T cells were then isolated. This clonotype was obtained from a human donor who received a COVID-19 vaccine. Sequences were derived from CD4+ T cells from PBMCs cultured without peptide, sampled before COVID-19 vaccination.

CDR3 sequence: CATSTGVTSGNTDTQYF. The CDR3 bases are TGTGCCACCAGCACCGGTGTTACTAGCGGAAACACAGATACGCAGTATTTT. This chain joins TRBV15 and TRBJ2-3, with TRBD2 matching 8 bases. V lost 4 bases, J lost 2 bases, and 11 bases stayed unmatched. CDR3 length: 17 amino acids. Germline CDR1 reads LNHNV; CDR2 reads YYDKDF (reference sequence). The full variable domain, its missing parts supplied by reference TRBV15 and TRBJ2-3, is DAMVIQNPRYQVTQFGKPVTLSCSQTLNHNVMYWYQQKSSQAPKLLFHYYDKDFNNEADTPDNFQSRRPNTSFCFLDIRSPGLGDTAMYLCATSTGVTSGNTDTQYFGPGTRLTVL.